Listed below are T cell receptor beta chains from one sample, sequenced in a study of blood T cell repertoires in COVID-19. Here immunoSEQ multiplex PCR was the method, and the copy in TCRdb shows in-frame clones only, minus some. The table lists fewer than 300,000 clones, approximately 91% of them singletons. The sequenced sample consisted of peripheral blood. All receptors derive from a woman in her twenties or thirties with COVID-19, enrolled during active disease. Each CDR3 is given with its conserved first and last residue. The D gene is left open where the match is weak. Expanded clones get a size class; other rows say once, few or many, or leave the size out.

V	J	size	D	CDR3	DNA
TRBV11-2	TRBJ2-1	.	.	CASSLRTIFNEQFF	TGTGCCAGCAGCCTTCGGACTATTTTCAATGAGCAGTTCTTC
TRBV5-5	TRBJ2-7	.	TRBD1	CASSPTGTGAYEQYF	TGTGCCAGCAGCCCGACCGGGACAGGGGCCTACGAGCAGTACTTC
TRBV6-5	TRBJ2-4	.	TRBD1	CATRGLAKNIQYF	TGTGCCACAAGGGGGCTAGCCAAAAACATTCAGTACTTC
TRBV12-3/TRBV12-4	TRBJ1-4	.	.	CASRRDKSEKLFF	TGTGCCAGCAGAAGGGACAAAAGTGAAAAACTGTTTTTT
TRBV7-9	TRBJ1-4	.	.	CASSLEEATNEKLFF	TGTGCCAGCAGCTTAGAGGAGGCAACTAATGAAAAACTGTTTTTT
TRBV7-3	TRBJ1-6	.	.	CASSLYSDSPLHF	TGTGCCAGCAGCTTATATTCGGATTCACCCCTCCACTTT
TRBV7-9	TRBJ1-1	.	TRBD1	CASSLDRGLTEAFF	TGTGCCAGCAGCTTAGACAGGGGGCTTACTGAAGCTTTCTTT
TRBV27	TRBJ1-2	.	TRBD1	CASSWTGGALNGYTF	TGTGCCAGCAGTTGGACAGGGGGCGCGTTAAATGGCTACACCTTC
TRBV5-4	TRBJ1-5	.	TRBD1	CASSNRDREHF	TGTGCCAGCAGCAACCGGGACAGAGAGCATTTT
TRBV5-8	TRBJ2-1	many	.	CASSPERKSSYNEQFF	TGTGCCAGCAGCCCGGAGCGGAAGAGCTCCTACAATGAGCAGTTCTTC
TRBV30	TRBJ1-1	.	.	CAWGLGEGRTEAFF	TGTGCCTGGGGCCTCGGAGAGGGCCGCACTGAAGCTTTCTTT
TRBV11-3	TRBJ2-1	.	TRBD1	CASSLGTGGFNEQFF	TGTGCCAGCAGCTTAGGGACAGGGGGCTTTAATGAGCAGTTCTTC
TRBV7-8	TRBJ2-7	.	TRBD2	CASSLRLAGSYEQYF	TGTGCCAGCAGCTTAAGACTAGCGGGGAGTTACGAGCAGTACTTC
TRBV30	TRBJ1-1	.	TRBD1	CAWSLVGQGTRNTEAFF	TGTGCCTGGTCCCTTGTGGGACAGGGGACGAGGAACACTGAAGCTTTCTTT
TRBV6-5	TRBJ2-7	.	.	CASSPTDREQYF	TGTGCCAGCAGTCCCACCGACAGGGAGCAGTACTTC
TRBV18	TRBJ2-3	few	.	CASSPEVATGTQYF	TGTGCCAGCTCACCCGAGGTAGCGACGGGTACGCAGTATTTT
TRBV18	TRBJ2-2	.	.	CASSRRGVDTGELFF	TGTGCCAGCTCTCGGCGCGGGGTTGACACCGGGGAGCTGTTTTTT
TRBV21-1	TRBJ2-1	.	.	CASRKGTSGNEQFF	TGTGCCAGCAGGAAGGGGACTAGCGGCAATGAGCAGTTCTTC
TRBV28	TRBJ1-3	.	.	CASSLADGRAIYF	TGTGCCAGCAGTTTAGCAGACGGCCGGGCCATATATTTT
TRBV27	TRBJ2-1	.	TRBD2	CASSFEGLARNEQFF	TGTGCCAGCAGTTTCGAGGGACTAGCGAGAAATGAGCAGTTCTTC
TRBV7-9	TRBJ1-1	.	.	CASSQEQGNTEAFF	TGTGCCAGCAGCCAGGAACAGGGAAACACTGAAGCTTTCTTT
TRBV2	TRBJ1-1	once	.	CASYRGGAGTEAFF	TGTGCCAGCTACCGGGGGGGCGCGGGCACTGAAGCTTTCTTT
TRBV24-1	TRBJ2-1	.	TRBD1	CATSDPGQGSNEQFF	TGTGCCACCAGTGATCCTGGACAGGGCAGCAATGAGCAGTTCTTC
TRBV5-4	TRBJ1-2	.	.	CASSLFADYGYTF	TGTGCCAGCAGCTTGTTCGCGGATTATGGCTACACCTTC